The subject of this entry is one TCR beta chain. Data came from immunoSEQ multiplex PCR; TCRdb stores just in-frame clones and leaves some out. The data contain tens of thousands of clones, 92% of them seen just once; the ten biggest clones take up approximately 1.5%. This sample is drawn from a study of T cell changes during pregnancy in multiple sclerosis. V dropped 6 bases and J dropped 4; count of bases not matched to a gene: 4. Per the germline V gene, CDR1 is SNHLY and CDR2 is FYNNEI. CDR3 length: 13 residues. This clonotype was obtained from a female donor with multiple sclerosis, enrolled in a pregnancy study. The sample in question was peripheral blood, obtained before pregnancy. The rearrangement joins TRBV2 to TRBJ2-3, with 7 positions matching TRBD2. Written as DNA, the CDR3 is TGTGCCAGCAGGGGGGGGTCGGCAGATACGCAGTATTTT. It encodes CASRGGSADTQYF.